The source of this T cell receptor beta chain is a study of CD8 T cells in Susac syndrome. RNA amounts of about 0.5 to 1 ug underwent reverse transcription with random hexamers. TCRdb reprocessed the immunoSEQ multiplex PCR reads via MiXCR and lists one record per CDR3 protein. The sample has roughly 110,000 distinct CDR3 sequences, roughly 95% seen once. The receptor comes from a human donor with Susac syndrome. Material for sequencing was CD8+ T cells from PBMCs.

CDR3 DNA sequence: TGTGCCAGCAGCTCCAAGGGGGCAACAGATACGCAGTATTTT. Its protein product is CASSSKGATDTQYF. The chain carries TRBV11-2 and TRBJ2-3; the match to TRBD1 covers 7 bases. CDR3 size: 14 residues. Germline V gene data show CDR1 as SGHAT and CDR2 as FQNNGV. V lost 4 bases to trimming and J lost 3 bases; unmatched junction nucleotides: 4.